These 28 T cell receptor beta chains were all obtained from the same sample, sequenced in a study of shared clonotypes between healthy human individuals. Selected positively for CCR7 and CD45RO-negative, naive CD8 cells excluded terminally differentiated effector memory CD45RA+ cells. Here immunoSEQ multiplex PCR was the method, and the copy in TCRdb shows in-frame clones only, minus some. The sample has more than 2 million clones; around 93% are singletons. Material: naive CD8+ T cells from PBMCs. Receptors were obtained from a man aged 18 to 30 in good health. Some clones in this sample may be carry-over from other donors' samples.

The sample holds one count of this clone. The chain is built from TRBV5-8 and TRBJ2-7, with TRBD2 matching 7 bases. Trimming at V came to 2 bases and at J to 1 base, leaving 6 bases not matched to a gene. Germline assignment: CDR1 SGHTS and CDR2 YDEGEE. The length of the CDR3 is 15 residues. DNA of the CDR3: TGTGCCAGCAGCTTAGGCGGGAGAGCGTCCTACGAGCAGTACTTC. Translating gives CASSLGGRASYEQYF.

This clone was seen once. In DNA, the CDR3 is TGTGCCAGCAGCTTTAGCGGGAGTCTCAACGAGCAGTACTTC. It codes for CASSFSGSLNEQYF. The chain is built from TRBV11-2 and TRBJ2-7; 9 bases align to TRBD2. The CDR3 length is 14 residues. V lost 3 bases to trimming and J lost 5 bases; unmatched junction nucleotides: 5. Germline CDR1 and CDR2: SGHAT and FQNNGV.

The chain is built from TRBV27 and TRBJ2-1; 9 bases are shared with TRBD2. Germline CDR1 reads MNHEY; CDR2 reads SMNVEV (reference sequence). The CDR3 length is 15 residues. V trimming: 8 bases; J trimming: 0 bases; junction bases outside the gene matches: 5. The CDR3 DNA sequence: TGTGCCAGCCGAGAGACTAGCGGCTCCTACAATGAGCAGTTCTTC. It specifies CASRETSGSYNEQFF.

Here the CDR3 reads CASSFALAGTSTDTQYF. The CDR3, as DNA: TGTGCCAGCAGCTTTGCTCTAGCGGGGACTAGCACAGATACGCAGTATTTT. The rearrangement uses TRBV7-6 and TRBJ2-3; 9 bases align to TRBD2. V was pared by 3 bases and J by 0 bases, with 7 bases of the junction left unmatched. This CDR3 contains 17 residues. Germline-derived CDR1 and CDR2 are SGHVS and FNYEAQ.

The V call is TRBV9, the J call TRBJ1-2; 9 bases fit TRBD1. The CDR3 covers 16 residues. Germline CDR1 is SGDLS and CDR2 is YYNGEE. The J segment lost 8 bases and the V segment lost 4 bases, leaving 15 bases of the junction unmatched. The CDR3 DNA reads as TGTGCCAGCAGCCCCGGACCACCCGGGACAGGGAAAGGCTACACCTTC. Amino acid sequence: CASSPGPPGTGKGYTF.

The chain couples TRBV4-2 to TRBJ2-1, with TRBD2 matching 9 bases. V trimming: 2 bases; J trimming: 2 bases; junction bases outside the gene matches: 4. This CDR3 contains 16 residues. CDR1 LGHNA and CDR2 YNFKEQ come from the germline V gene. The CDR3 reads CASSQIRTSAYNEQFF. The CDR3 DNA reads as TGTGCCAGCAGCCAAATTCGGACTAGCGCCTACAATGAGCAGTTCTTC.

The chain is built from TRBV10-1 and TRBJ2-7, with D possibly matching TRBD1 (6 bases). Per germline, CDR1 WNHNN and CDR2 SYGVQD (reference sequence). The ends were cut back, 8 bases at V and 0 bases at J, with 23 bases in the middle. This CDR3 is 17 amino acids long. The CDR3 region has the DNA TGCGCCAGCCCCCGAGCCCAGGGGCGGGTGGCCTCCTACGAGCAGTACTTC. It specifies CASPRAQGRVASYEQYF.

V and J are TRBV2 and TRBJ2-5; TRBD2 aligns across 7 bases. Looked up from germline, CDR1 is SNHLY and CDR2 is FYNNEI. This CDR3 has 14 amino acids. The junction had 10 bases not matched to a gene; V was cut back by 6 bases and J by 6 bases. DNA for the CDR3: TGTGCCAGCAGCGAGCGTGGCGGGAGACAGACCCAGTACTTC. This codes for CASSERGGRQTQYF.

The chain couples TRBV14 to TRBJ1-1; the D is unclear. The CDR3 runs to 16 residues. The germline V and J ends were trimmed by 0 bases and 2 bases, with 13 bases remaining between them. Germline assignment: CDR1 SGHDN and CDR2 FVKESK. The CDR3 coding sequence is TGTGCCAGCAGCCAAGATTTATTTTTGGAAAACACTGAAGCTTTCTTT. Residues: CASSQDLFLENTEAFF.

The CDR3 here is CAWCPQGMGEQYF. CDR3 DNA: TGTGCCTGGTGCCCACAGGGGATGGGCGAGCAGTACTTC. The rearrangement links TRBV30 to TRBJ2-7; 7 bases are shared with TRBD1. CDR3 length: 13 residues. With V trimmed by 5 bases and J by 6 bases, 10 bases remained unmatched. Germline V CDR1 and CDR2: GTSNPN, SVGIG (reference sequence).

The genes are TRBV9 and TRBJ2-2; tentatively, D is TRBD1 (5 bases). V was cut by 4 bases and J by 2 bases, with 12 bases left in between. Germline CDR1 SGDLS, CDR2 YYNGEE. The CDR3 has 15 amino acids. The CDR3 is CASSLRTTNTGELFF. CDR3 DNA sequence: TGTGCCAGCAGCCTTAGGACAACTAACACCGGGGAGCTGTTTTTT.

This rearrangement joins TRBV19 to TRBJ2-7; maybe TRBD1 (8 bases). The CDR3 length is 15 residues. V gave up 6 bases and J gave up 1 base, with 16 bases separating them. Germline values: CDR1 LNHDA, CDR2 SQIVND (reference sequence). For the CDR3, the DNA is TGTGCCAGTAGCGGGGGGACAGGCCCATCCTACGAGCAGTACTTC. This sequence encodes CASSGGTGPSYEQYF.

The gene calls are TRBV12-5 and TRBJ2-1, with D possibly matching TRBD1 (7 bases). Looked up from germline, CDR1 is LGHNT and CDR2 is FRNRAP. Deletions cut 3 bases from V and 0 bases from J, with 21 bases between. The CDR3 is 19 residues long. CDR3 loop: CASGFEIGAGQSSYNEQFF. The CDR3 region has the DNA TGTGCTAGTGGTTTCGAAATAGGGGCGGGACAGAGCTCCTACAATGAGCAGTTCTTC.

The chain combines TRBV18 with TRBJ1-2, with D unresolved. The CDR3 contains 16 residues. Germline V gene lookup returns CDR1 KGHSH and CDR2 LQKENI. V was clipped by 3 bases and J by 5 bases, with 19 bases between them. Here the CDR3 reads CASSPLLRETVYGYTF. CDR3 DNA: TGTGCCAGCTCACCTCTCCTCCGGGAAACGGTATATGGCTACACCTTC.

The DNA for the CDR3 is TGTGCCAGCATCCATAGCGGGAGGGCCCATGAGCAGTTCTTC. Protein sequence: CASIHSGRAHEQFF. The chain recombines TRBV28 with TRBJ2-1; TRBD2 agrees at 11 bases. V lost 7 bases and J lost 8; bases outside the gene matches: 7. This CDR3 has 14 residues. Germline loops: CDR1 MDHEN, CDR2 SYDVKM.

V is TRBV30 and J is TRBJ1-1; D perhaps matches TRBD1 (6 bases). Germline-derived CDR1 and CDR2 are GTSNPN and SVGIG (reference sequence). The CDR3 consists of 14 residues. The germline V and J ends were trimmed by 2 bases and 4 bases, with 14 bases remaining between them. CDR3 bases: TGTGCCTGGAGTTCCCTCGGGGGGGCCACTGAAGCTTTCTTT. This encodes CAWSSLGGATEAFF.

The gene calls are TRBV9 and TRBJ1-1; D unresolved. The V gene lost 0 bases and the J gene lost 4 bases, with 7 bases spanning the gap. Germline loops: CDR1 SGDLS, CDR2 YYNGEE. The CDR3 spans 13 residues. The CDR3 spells CASSVDTTTEAFF. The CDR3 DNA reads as TGTGCCAGCAGCGTAGACACCACCACTGAAGCTTTCTTT.

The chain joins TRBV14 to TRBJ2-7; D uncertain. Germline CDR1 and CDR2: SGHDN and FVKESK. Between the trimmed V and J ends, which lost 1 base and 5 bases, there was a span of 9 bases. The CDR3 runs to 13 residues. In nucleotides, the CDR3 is TGTGCCAGCAGCCAAGGTTATTGGAACGAGCAGTACTTC. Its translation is CASSQGYWNEQYF.

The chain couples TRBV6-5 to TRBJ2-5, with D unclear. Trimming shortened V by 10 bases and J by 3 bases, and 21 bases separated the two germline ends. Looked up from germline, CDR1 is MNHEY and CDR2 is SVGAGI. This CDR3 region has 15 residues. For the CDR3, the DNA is TGTGCCAACCCCCCGTGGGGAAGGGTGGAAGAGACCCAGTACTTC. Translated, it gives CANPPWGRVEETQYF.

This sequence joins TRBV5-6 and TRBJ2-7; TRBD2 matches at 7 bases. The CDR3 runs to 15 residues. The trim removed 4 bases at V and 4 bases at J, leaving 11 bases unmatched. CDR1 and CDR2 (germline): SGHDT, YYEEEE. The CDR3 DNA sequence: TGTGCCAGCAGCCCCGGAGCGGGACTACCTTACGAGCAGTACTTC. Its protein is CASSPGAGLPYEQYF.

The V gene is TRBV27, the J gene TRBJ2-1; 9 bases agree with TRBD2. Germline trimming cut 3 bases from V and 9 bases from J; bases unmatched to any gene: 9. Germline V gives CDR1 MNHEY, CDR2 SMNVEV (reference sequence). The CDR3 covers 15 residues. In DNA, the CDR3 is TGTGCCAGCAGTTTTCTTAGCGGGAGTATGGGTGAGCAGTTCTTC. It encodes CASSFLSGSMGEQFF.

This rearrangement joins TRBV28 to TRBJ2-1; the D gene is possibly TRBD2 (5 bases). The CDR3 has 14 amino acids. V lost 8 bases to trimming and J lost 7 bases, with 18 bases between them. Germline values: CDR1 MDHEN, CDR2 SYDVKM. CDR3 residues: CASGESGSWNEQFF. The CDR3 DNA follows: TGTGCCAGCGGAGAATCTGGGAGCTGGAATGAGCAGTTCTTC.

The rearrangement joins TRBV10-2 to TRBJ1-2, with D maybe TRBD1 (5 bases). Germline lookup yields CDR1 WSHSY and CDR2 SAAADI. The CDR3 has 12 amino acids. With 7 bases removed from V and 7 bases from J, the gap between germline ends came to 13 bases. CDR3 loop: CASIGRAGGYTF. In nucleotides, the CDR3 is TGCGCCAGCATCGGCAGGGCGGGTGGCTACACCTTC.

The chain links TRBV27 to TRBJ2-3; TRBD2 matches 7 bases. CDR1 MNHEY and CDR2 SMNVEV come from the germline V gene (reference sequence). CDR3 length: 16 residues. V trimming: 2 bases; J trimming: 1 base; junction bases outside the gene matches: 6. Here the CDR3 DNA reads TGTGCCAGCAGTTTACGCCTAGCGGAACGCACAGATACGCAGTATTTT. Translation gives CASSLRLAERTDTQYF.

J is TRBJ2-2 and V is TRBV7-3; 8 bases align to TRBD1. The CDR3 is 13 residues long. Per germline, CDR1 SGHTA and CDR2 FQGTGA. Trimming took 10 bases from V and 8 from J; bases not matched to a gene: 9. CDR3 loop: CANPGQVEGELFF. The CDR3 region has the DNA TGTGCCAACCCGGGACAGGTAGAGGGGGAGCTGTTTTTT.

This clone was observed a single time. CDR3 nucleotides: TGTGCCAGTCCTCAGCAGGGTATCACTGAAGCTTTCTTT. It translates to CASPQQGITEAFF. The chain uses TRBV6-5 and TRBJ1-1, with D possibly TRBD1 on 5 matching bases. The CDR3 is 13 residues long. The germline V gene encodes CDR1 MNHEY and CDR2 SVGAGI. V shed 9 bases and J shed 4 bases, with 15 bases lying between them.

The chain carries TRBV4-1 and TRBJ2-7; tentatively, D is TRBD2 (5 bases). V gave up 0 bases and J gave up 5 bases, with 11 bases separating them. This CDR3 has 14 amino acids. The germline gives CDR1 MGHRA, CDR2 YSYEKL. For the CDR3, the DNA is TGCGCCAGCAGCCAAGATTTCCGGGGAGACGAGCAGTACTTC. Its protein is CASSQDFRGDEQYF.

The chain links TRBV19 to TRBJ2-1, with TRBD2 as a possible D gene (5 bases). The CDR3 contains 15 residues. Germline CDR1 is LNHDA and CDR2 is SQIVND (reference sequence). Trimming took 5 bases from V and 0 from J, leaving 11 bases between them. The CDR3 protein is CASSRAAYSYNEQFF. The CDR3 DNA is TGTGCCAGTAGTCGAGCGGCCTACTCCTACAATGAGCAGTTCTTC. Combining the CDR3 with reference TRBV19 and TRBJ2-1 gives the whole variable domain DGGITQSPKYLFRKEGQNVTLSCEQNLNHDAMYWYRQDPGQGLRLIYYSQIVNDFQKGDIAEGYSVSREKKESFPLTVTSAQKNPTAFYLCASSRAAYSYNEQFFGPGTRLTVL.